The clone carrying this T cell receptor (beta chain) was recorded only once. The sample is drawn from a study of blood T cell repertoires in COVID-19. About the study: The origin of the acute and convalescent COVID-19 samples was the United States, Italy and Spain.

Trimming at V came to 4 bases and at J to 8 bases, leaving 4 bases not matched to a gene. Germline V CDR1 and CDR2: SGHTS, YDEGEE. The CDR3 has 14 amino acids. Original handling: Counts of nucleated cells, estimated from reference gene primer amplification, were obtained. Assay: immunoSEQ multiplex PCR; the TCRdb copy retains only in-frame clones and omits some. The V and J calls and clone size are taken from that table; D and trimming were inferred from the DNA. The table has hundreds of thousands of clones, around 85% seen once. This sequence originates from a woman younger than 30 with acute or convalescent COVID-19. Sequencing was performed on peripheral blood. V and J are TRBV5-8 and TRBJ1-4, with 11 positions matching TRBD1. This CDR3 is CASSLDRGPEKLFF. For the CDR3, the DNA is TGTGCCAGCAGCCTGGACAGGGGGCCCGAAAAACTGTTTTTT.